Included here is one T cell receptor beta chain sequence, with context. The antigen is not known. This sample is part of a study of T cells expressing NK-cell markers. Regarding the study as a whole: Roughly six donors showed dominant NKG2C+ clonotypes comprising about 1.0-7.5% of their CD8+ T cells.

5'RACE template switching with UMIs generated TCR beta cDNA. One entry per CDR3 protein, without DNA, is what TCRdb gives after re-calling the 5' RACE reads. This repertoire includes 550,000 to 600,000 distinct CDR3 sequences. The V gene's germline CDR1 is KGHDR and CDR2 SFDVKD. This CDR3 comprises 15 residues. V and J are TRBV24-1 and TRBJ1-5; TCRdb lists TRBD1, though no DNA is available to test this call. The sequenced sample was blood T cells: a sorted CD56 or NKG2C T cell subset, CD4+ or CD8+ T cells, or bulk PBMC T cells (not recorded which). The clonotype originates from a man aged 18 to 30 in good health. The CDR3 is CATSDNDRGPQPQHF.